The 25 T cell receptor beta chains reported below all come from one sample, sequenced in a study of regulatory T cells in long-lasting Graves disease. As to time point: persistent/refractory GD, antithyroid drugs over 5 years with positive TRAb. Construction of the TCR library relied on RNA isolated from PBMCs. Construction of the TCR beta libraries employed iRepertoire HTBI primers in conjunction with Arm-PCR of CDR3 regions. TCRdb re-analysed the multiplex PCR reads in MiXCR, keeping a single row per CDR3 protein. The table has 400,000 to 500,000 distinct CDR3 sequences, less than 25% seen once. The specimen comprised peripheral blood mononuclear cells (PBMCs), sampled when the disease was refractory, from a patient treated with antithyroid drugs. The receptor set was obtained from a female donor with Graves disease.

This clonotype was seen repeatedly, ten times or more. The chain recombines TRBV6-5 with TRBJ1-1; D call uncertain. Trimming pared 0 bases from V and 0 bases from J, leaving 5 bases between. This CDR3 comprises 14 residues. Germline V lookup: CDR1 MNHEY, CDR2 SVGAGI. The CDR3 DNA is TGTGCCAGCAGTTACTCCGGTTTGAACACTGAAGCTTTCTTT. Translating gives CASSYSGLNTEAFF.

The V gene is TRBV5-1, the J gene TRBJ2-7; 7 bases are a match to TRBD1. The CDR3 consists of 14 residues. Per the germline V gene, CDR1 is SGHRS and CDR2 is YFSETQ. Unmatched junction bases numbered 7, after V lost 4 bases and J lost 3 bases. The chain's CDR3 is CASSLGTDNYEQYF. The CDR3, as DNA: TGCGCCAGCAGCCTAGGGACAGATAACTACGAGCAGTACTTC. Drawing the rest from reference TRBV5-1 and TRBJ2-7, the complete variable domain is KAGVTQTPRYLIKTRGQQVTLSCSPISGHRSVSWYQQTPGQGLQFLFEYFSETQRNKGNFPGRFSGRQFSNSRSEMNVSTLELGDSALYLCASSLGTDNYEQYFGPGTRLTVT.

V is TRBV20-1 and J is TRBJ1-2; D ambiguous. The CDR3 sequence is 14 residues long. Between the trimmed V and J ends, which lost 5 bases and 6 bases, there was a span of 19 bases. Germline V gene sequence: CDR1 DFQATT, CDR2 SNEGSKA (reference sequence). The DNA for the CDR3 is TGCAGTGCTCAATACACCGACAAGCCAAATGGCTACACCTTC. Its protein product is CSAQYTDKPNGYTF.

Remarks on this clonotype: A single base is all that separates this from a far larger clone, so a read error is likely. The chain combines TRBV11-1 with TRBJ2-2; TRBD1 matches 7 bases. The CDR3 totals 14 residues. The germline V gene encodes CDR1 SGHAT and CDR2 FQDESV (reference sequence). This chain's CDR3 is CASSVGDSTGELLF. In nucleotides, the CDR3 is TGTGCCAGCAGCGTAGGGGACAGCACCGGGGAGCTGCTTTTT. The full variable domain, with the rest looked up from reference TRBV11-1 and TRBJ2-2, is EAEVAQSPRYKITEKSQAVAFWCDPISGHATLYWYRQILGQGPELLVQFQDESVVDDSQLPKDRFSAERLKGVDSTLKIQPAELGDSAMYLCASSVGDSTGELLFGEGSRLTVL.

The rearrangement links TRBV29-1 to TRBJ1-3; maybe TRBD1 (6 bases). CDR1 SQVTM and CDR2 ANQGSEA come from the germline V gene. The CDR3 has 15 residues. Between the trimmed V and J ends, which lost 0 bases and 4 bases, there was a span of 13 bases. The CDR3: CSVEDLGGRGNTIYF. The CDR3 coding sequence is TGCAGCGTTGAAGATCTCGGGGGCCGCGGAAACACCATATATTTT.

This sequence joins TRBV18 and TRBJ2-7; TRBD1 aligns across 7 bases. The CDR3 is 16 residues long. CDR1 and CDR2 from the germline V gene are KGHSH and LQKENI. V gave up 2 bases and J gave up 2 bases; unmatched junction bases: 9. CDR3: CASSPKGTVSTYEQYF. The CDR3 bases are TGTGCCAGCTCACCAAAGGGGACAGTGAGCACCTACGAGCAGTACTTC. The entire variable domain, with the rest obtained from reference TRBV18 and TRBJ2-7, is as follows: NAGVMQNPRHLVRRRGQEARLRCSPMKGHSHVYWYRQLPEEGLKFMVYLQKENIIDESGMPKERFSAEFPKEGPSILRIQQVVRGDSAAYFCASSPKGTVSTYEQYFGPGTRLTVT.

The V gene is TRBV19, the J gene TRBJ1-5, with D maybe TRBD1 (6 bases). Trimming shortened V by 6 bases and J by 6 bases, and 12 bases separated the two germline ends. The length of the CDR3 is 13 residues. CDR1 is LNHDA, CDR2 SQIVND, per germline (reference sequence). CDR3 residues: CASSQKQGQPQHF. As DNA, the CDR3 is TGTGCCAGTAGCCAAAAACAGGGTCAGCCCCAGCATTTT.

As concerns this clonotype: An end of the junction differs from the germline gene, which may be a read error. The chain carries TRBV7-2 and TRBJ1-5, with D perhaps matching TRBD1 (6 bases). Germline lookup yields CDR1 SGHTA and CDR2 FQGNSA. This CDR3 has 16 residues. The CDR3 spells CAGSHSTGFWNQPQHF. CDR3 sequence (DNA): TGTGCCGGCAGCCACAGCACAGGGTTCTGGAATCAGCCCCAGCATTTT.

This clonotype was seen at least ten times. The chain has TRBV7-6 and TRBJ2-5, with TRBD2 as a possible D gene (5 bases). Trimming removed 1 base at V and 3 bases at J, with 15 bases between. Germline-derived CDR1 and CDR2 are SGHVS and FNYEAQ. The CDR3 has 16 amino acids. CDR3: CASSLGFPDSKETQYF. CDR3 in DNA: TGTGCCAGCAGCTTAGGTTTTCCGGACTCAAAAGAGACCCAGTACTTC.

The CDR3 protein is CASSEGPNEKLFF. CDR3 nucleotides: TGTGCCAGCTCGGAAGGACCTAATGAAAAACTGTTTTTT. This chain joins TRBV5-4 and TRBJ1-4; unclear D gene. Trimming shortened V by 7 bases and J by 3 bases, and 10 bases separated the two germline ends. In germline, CDR1 is SGHNT, CDR2 YYREEE (reference sequence). CDR3 length: 13 residues.

This rearrangement joins TRBV7-2 to TRBJ2-1; 7 nucleotides agree with TRBD1. This CDR3 is 15 amino acids long. Unmatched junction bases numbered 7, after V lost 0 bases and J lost 8 bases. The germline V gene has CDR1 SGHTA and CDR2 FQGNSA. CDR3 residues: CASSLAHRGWYEQFF. CDR3 in DNA: TGTGCCAGCAGCTTAGCGCACAGGGGATGGTATGAGCAGTTCTTC.

This clonotype was seen ten or more times. The chain carries TRBV5-6 and TRBJ2-2; no clear D gene. Trimming removed 3 bases from V and 10 bases from J, with 7 bases in between. Germline V lookup: CDR1 SGHDT, CDR2 YYEEEE. The CDR3 sequence is 11 residues long. Written as DNA, the CDR3 is TGTGCCAGCAGCTCGAGCCTGGAGCTGTTTTTT. This translates into CASSSSLELFF. Combining the CDR3 with reference TRBV5-6 and TRBJ2-2 gives the whole variable domain DAGVTQSPTHLIKTRGQQVTLRCSPKSGHDTVSWYQQALGQGPQFIFQYYEEEERQRGNFPDRFSGHQFPNYSSELNVNALLLGDSALYLCASSSSLELFFGEGSRLTVL.

J is TRBJ2-2 and V is TRBV9, with 8 nucleotides matching TRBD1. The V gene's germline CDR1 is SGDLS and CDR2 YYNGEE. The CDR3 extends over 14 amino acids. V gave up 3 bases and J gave up 7 bases; unmatched junction bases: 5. CDR3 coding DNA: TGTGCCAGCAGCGGACGGACAGGGATCGGGGAGCTGTTTTTT. It yields the protein CASSGRTGIGELFF.

This clonotype was seen many times. The gene calls are TRBV3-1 and TRBJ2-5; tentatively, D is TRBD2 (5 bases). CDR1 and CDR2 (germline): LGHDT, YNNKEL (reference sequence). CDR3 length: 15 residues. V was trimmed by 2 bases and J by 0 bases, leaving 10 bases between them. The CDR3 sequence is CASSQIPGNQETQYF. The CDR3 nucleotides read TGTGCCAGCAGCCAAATCCCGGGAAACCAAGAGACCCAGTACTTC.

V and J are TRBV27 and TRBJ2-3; unclear D gene. The germline V gene has CDR1 MNHEY and CDR2 SMNVEV (reference sequence). The V end lost 5 bases, the J end lost 4 bases, and 13 bases lay between the germline ends. The CDR3 is 14 amino acids. The CDR3 here is CASSLGLGADTQYF. CDR3 coding DNA: TGTGCCAGCAGTCTAGGTCTAGGTGCAGATACGCAGTATTTT.

The V gene is TRBV29-1, the J gene TRBJ2-5; D is unclear. The CDR3 covers 13 residues. Germline V CDR1 and CDR2: SQVTM, ANQGSEA. Trimming removed 1 base at V and 5 bases at J, with 11 bases between. CDR3 sequence: CSVEVTSWETQYF. The CDR3 nucleotides read TGCAGCGTTGAAGTGACCTCCTGGGAGACCCAGTACTTC.

This clonotype came up a few times. The junction departs from the called germline gene at one end, perhaps through a read error. This chain links TRBV5-1 with TRBJ1-1; a possible D gene is TRBD1 (6 bases). Germline CDR1 SGHRS, CDR2 YFSETQ. The CDR3 covers 16 residues. The DNA of the CDR3 is TGTGCCAGCAGCTTGCCCACGGACAGAACGAACACTGAAGCTTTCTTT. Protein sequence: CASSLPTDRTNTEAFF.

At least ten counts were recorded for this clonotype. V and J are TRBV12-3 or TRBV12-4 and TRBJ2-7, with D maybe TRBD2 (6 bases). V lost 7 bases to trimming and J lost 4 bases, with 14 bases between them. The CDR3 runs 13 residues. The CDR3 loop is CASTVTSIYEQYF. CDR3 bases: TGTGCCAGCACCGTGACTAGTATTTACGAGCAGTACTTC.

V usage is TRBV4-1 and J usage is TRBJ2-2; 10 nucleotides align to TRBD2. The germline CDR1 and CDR2 sequences are MGHRA and YSYEKL. The CDR3 totals 16 residues. V was pared by 1 base and J by 3 bases, with 2 bases of the junction left unmatched. CDR3 nucleotide sequence: TGCGCCAGCAGCCAAGGACTAGCGGGCCACACCGGGGAGCTGTTTTTT. Protein: CASSQGLAGHTGELFF.

This clonotype was observed at least ten times. This chain links TRBV29-1 with TRBJ2-5; D is unclear. Germline V CDR1 and CDR2: SQVTM, ANQGSEA. CDR3 length equals 11 residues. The V and J ends lost 0 bases and 7 bases respectively, with 6 bases between them. The CDR3 region is CSVEEVGTQYF. CDR3 bases: TGCAGCGTTGAAGAGGTTGGGACCCAGTACTTC. Based on the CDR3 plus reference TRBV29-1 and TRBJ2-5, the full variable domain is SAVISQKPSRDICQRGTSLTIQCQVDSQVTMMFWYRQQPGQSLTLIATANQGSEATYESGFVIDKFPISRPNLTFSTLTVSNMSPEDSSIYLCSVEEVGTQYFGPGTRLLVL.

This clonotype was seen many times. The rearrangement links TRBV7-9 to TRBJ2-7, with 9 bases fitting TRBD2. Losses at the gene ends were 1 base for V and 6 bases for J; bases not matched to a gene: 7. CDR1 and CDR2 (germline): SEHNR, FQNEAQ (reference sequence). CDR3 size: 15 residues. The CDR3 nucleotides are TGTGCCAGCAGCTTAGGTAGCGGGAGTAACCTCGAGCAGTACTTC. Its translation is CASSLGSGSNLEQYF. Complete variable domain (other parts from reference TRBV7-9 and TRBJ2-7): DTGVSQNPRHKITKRGQNVTFRCDPISEHNRLYWYRQTLGQGPEFLTYFQNEAQLEKSRLLSDRFSAERPKGSFSTLEIQRTEQGDSAMYLCASSLGSGSNLEQYFGPGTRLTVT.

The chain links TRBV10-3 to TRBJ1-5; 9 nucleotides align to TRBD1. The junction had 6 bases not matched to a gene; V was cut back by 10 bases and J by 2 bases. The CDR3 consists of 14 residues. The V gene's germline CDR1 is ENHRY and CDR2 SYGVKD. The CDR3 protein is CATGQGSGNQPQHF. The CDR3 DNA sequence: TGTGCCACCGGACAGGGGAGCGGCAATCAGCCCCAGCATTTT.

The chain recombines TRBV12-3 or TRBV12-4 with TRBJ2-1; TRBD2 matches 10 bases. CDR3 length: 16 amino acids. The V gene end was trimmed by 6 bases and the J gene end by 4 bases; junction bases not matched to a gene: 9. The CDR3 is CASRPIAGGDYNEQFF. In nucleotides, the CDR3 is TGTGCCAGCAGACCAATAGCGGGAGGCGATTACAATGAGCAGTTCTTC.

Notes on this clonotype: The conserved closing phenylalanine or tryptophan is absent in this CDR3, likely reflecting a read error. This chain uses TRBV6-5 with TRBJ2-7, with D unclear. The V and J ends lost 4 bases and 4 bases respectively, with 11 bases between them. Germline V gene sequence: CDR1 MNHEY, CDR2 SVGAGI. This CDR3 has 13 residues. The chain's CDR3 is CASSSSGRYEQYS. The DNA for the CDR3 is TGTGCCAGCAGTTCTTCTGGAAGGTACGAGCAGTACTCC.

This sequence joins TRBV2 and TRBJ1-5; D is undetermined. The V and J ends lost 4 bases and 9 bases respectively, with 13 bases between them. CDR1 SNHLY and CDR2 FYNNEI come from the germline V gene. CDR3 length: 13 residues. CDR3 coding DNA: TGTGCCAGCAGTGTAAGGGCTTATCGGCCCCAGCATTTT. This gives the protein CASSVRAYRPQHF.